One and the same sample provided the 31 T cell receptor beta chains below, sequenced in a study of blood T cells in healthy people across ages. PCR was performed a second time for roughly 7 to 11 cycles using a sample-barcoded 5' primer and a J-beta primer mix. A single record per CDR3 protein comes from TCRdb applying MiXCR to the 5' RACE reads. Found here are approximately 600,000 distinct CDR3 sequences, under 70% of them singletons; the top ten hold 30% to 45%. The sample consisted of blood. The receptors originated from a man aged 55-75 years in good health.

V usage is TRBV3-1 and J usage is TRBJ2-4; 8 positions match TRBD2. Per the germline V gene, CDR1 is LGHDT and CDR2 is YNNKEL (reference sequence). The CDR3 is 16 amino acids. J was trimmed by 9 bases and V by 1 base; bases with no gene match: 11. The CDR3 bases are TGTGCCAGCAGCCAAGGATCGGGGACGGGGGGGAGCATTCAGTACTTC. Protein product: CASSQGSGTGGSIQYF.

The table lists this clonotype with a few counts. The gene calls are TRBV6-2 or TRBV6-3 and TRBJ2-5; 10 nucleotides match TRBD1. J lost 4 bases, V lost 5 bases, and 7 bases had no gene match. CDR3 length equals 15 residues. Germline CDR1 and CDR2: MNHEY and SVGEGT. The CDR3 DNA follows: TGTGCCAGCAGTCACACCCGGACAGGGGGAGAGACCCAGTACTTC. Encoded protein: CASSHTRTGGETQYF.

This clonotype was detected only once. The chain uses TRBV5-1 and TRBJ1-1; D remains ambiguous. V was trimmed by 4 bases and J by 5 bases, leaving 15 bases between them. Germline CDR1 reads SGHRS; CDR2 reads YFSETQ. The CDR3 spans 14 residues. CDR3 nucleotide sequence: TGCGCCAGCAGCCCCCCCACCGTAGGGACTGAAGCTTTCTTT. Its translation is CASSPPTVGTEAFF.

The rearrangement joins TRBV10-3 to TRBJ2-7, with 8 bases matching TRBD1. The germline V gene has CDR1 ENHRY and CDR2 SYGVKD. Trimming took 2 bases from V and 1 from J; bases not matched to a gene: 13. The length of the CDR3 is 18 residues. The CDR3 DNA reads TGTGCCATCAGTGAGCTTGGCAGGGGGCGCGAAGGGTCCTACGAGCAGTACTTC. Its translation: CAISELGRGREGSYEQYF.

This chain links TRBV24-1 with TRBJ2-5; no firm D call. V lost 5 bases to trimming and J lost 7 bases, with 13 bases between them. Germline V CDR1 and CDR2: KGHDR, SFDVKD. This CDR3 region has 13 residues. CDR3: CATSGADGRTQYF. The CDR3 coding sequence is TGTGCCACCAGTGGGGCAGACGGTCGGACCCAGTACTTC.

This chain uses TRBV6-1 with TRBJ2-5, with 7 nucleotides matching TRBD1. With 6 bases clipped from V and 4 bases from J, the junction kept 14 bases outside the gene matches. The CDR3 has 16 amino acids. Germline V gene data show CDR1 as MNHNS and CDR2 as SASEGT. CDR3 nucleotide sequence: TGTGCCAGCAGAAAGACCCCGACAGGGCACTTAGAGACCCAGTACTTC. Translated, it gives CASRKTPTGHLETQYF.

This clonotype was observed a handful of times. The chain carries TRBV7-9 and TRBJ1-4; D is perhaps TRBD1 (6 bases). The length of the CDR3 is 17 residues. The V end lost 1 base, the J end lost 8 bases, and 20 bases lay between the germline ends. Germline loops: CDR1 SEHNR, CDR2 FQNEAQ (reference sequence). The chain's CDR3 is CASSLGTAAELSEKLFF. The CDR3, as DNA: TGTGCCAGCAGCTTAGGGACAGCCGCCGAACTGTCAGAAAAACTGTTTTTT.

The V and J genes are TRBV5-1 and TRBJ2-1, with a possible D match to TRBD2 (6 bases). The CDR3 is 17 residues long. The germline V and J ends were trimmed by 6 bases and 4 bases, with 23 bases remaining between them. The germline CDR1 and CDR2 sequences are SGHRS and YFSETQ. CDR3 DNA: TGCGCCAGCACCCCCACTTTTGCGGGGCGGAAATACAATGAGCAGTTCTTC. Translated, it gives CASTPTFAGRKYNEQFF.

This chain uses TRBV4-1 with TRBJ1-2; D might be TRBD1 (6 bases). Germline V gives CDR1 MGHRA, CDR2 YSYEKL. The CDR3 runs 13 residues. In DNA form, the CDR3 reads TGCGCGTCTCGGGGGGGGCTGTACTATGGCTACACCTTC. Translation gives CASRGGLYYGYTF.

This chain links TRBV2 with TRBJ2-1, with TRBD2 identical over 9 bases. Germline lookup yields CDR1 SNHLY and CDR2 FYNNEI. J was trimmed by 7 bases and V by 8 bases; bases with no gene match: 6. The CDR3 length is 13 residues. This CDR3 is CASELAGYNEQFF. The CDR3 region has the DNA TGTGCCAGCGAGCTAGCGGGGTATAATGAGCAGTTCTTC.

The chain couples TRBV5-1 to TRBJ1-2; D uncertain. With 5 bases removed from V and 4 bases from J, the gap between germline ends came to 15 bases. There are 14 residues in the CDR3. CDR1 and CDR2 from the germline V gene are SGHRS and YFSETQ. Here the CDR3 reads CASRALGGIYGYTF. The CDR3 coding sequence is TGCGCCAGCAGGGCTCTTGGTGGAATCTATGGCTACACCTTC.

V usage is TRBV10-3 and J usage is TRBJ2-2; D may correspond to TRBD1 or TRBD2 (5 bases each). The CDR3 runs to 16 residues. The germline CDR1 and CDR2 sequences are ENHRY and SYGVKD. V lost 5 bases to trimming and J lost 9 bases, with 22 bases between them. In DNA form, the CDR3 reads TGTGCCATCAGTTCCCGGGACGGCGCTGGGGATAGGGAGCTGTTTTTT. The encoded protein is CAISSRDGAGDRELFF.

The V call is TRBV12-3 or TRBV12-4, the J call TRBJ1-6; a weak D match, TRBD1 (6 bases). V lost 7 bases and J 10 bases, leaving 17 bases between the germline ends. This CDR3 contains 14 residues. This CDR3 is CASTRDTQLSPLHF. The CDR3, as DNA: TGTGCCAGCACCCGGGACACTCAACTGTCACCCCTCCACTTT.

A remark on this clonotype: One end of the junction is discordant with germline, which a read error may explain. The rearrangement joins TRBV9 to TRBJ2-1; tentatively, D is TRBD2 (6 bases). The germline CDR1 and CDR2 sequences are SGDLS and YYNGEE. The CDR3 contains 16 residues. The chain's CDR3 is CASSVVAGSSCNEQFF. CDR3 nucleotides: TGTGCCAGCAGCGTAGTGGCGGGGAGCTCCTGCAATGAGCAGTTCTTC.

This clonotype was picked up a small number of times. The V gene is TRBV12-3 or TRBV12-4, the J gene TRBJ2-3; D call uncertain. The CDR3 length is 14 residues. V lost 5 bases and J lost 5, with 14 bases in between. The CDR3 reads CASSGGVRGDTQYF. The DNA for the CDR3 is TGTGCCAGCAGTGGTGGAGTGAGAGGAGATACGCAGTATTTT.

The chain is built from TRBV20-1 and TRBJ2-5, with 9 nucleotides matching TRBD2. The CDR3 spans 14 residues. Trimming took 3 bases from V and 3 from J; bases not matched to a gene: 5. Per germline, CDR1 DFQATT and CDR2 SNEGSKA (reference sequence). CDR3 loop: CSARGQRGEETQYF. As DNA, the CDR3 is TGCAGTGCTAGGGGCCAGCGGGGGGAAGAGACCCAGTACTTC.

As concerns this clonotype: Mismatch with germline at one junction end may stem from a read error. The V gene is TRBV4-3, the J gene TRBJ1-4; D is uncertain. Germline V CDR1 and CDR2: LGHNA, YSLEER. The CDR3 is 14 amino acids. The CDR3 DNA reads as TGCGCCAGCATCCAAGATGCCGGAGGGGAAAAACTGTTTTTT. It codes for CASIQDAGGEKLFF.

This clonotype has just a few counts. In DNA, the CDR3 is TGTGCCAGCAGTTTCTCTAGCGGGGAAGAGACCCAGTACTTC. As protein: CASSFSSGEETQYF. The V and J genes are TRBV27 and TRBJ2-5; 9 bases line up with TRBD2. The length of the CDR3 is 14 residues. Germline lookup yields CDR1 MNHEY and CDR2 SMNVEV (reference sequence). Unmatched junction bases numbered 2, after V lost 3 bases and J lost 3 bases.

The CDR3 DNA reads TGCGCCAGCAGCCAGATGCGACTTGCCAATGAGCAGTTCTTC. Encoded protein: CASSQMRLANEQFF. This chain links TRBV4-1 with TRBJ2-1; D gene ambiguous. The CDR3 extends over 14 amino acids. The V gene's germline CDR1 is MGHRA and CDR2 YSYEKL. V was shortened by 3 bases and J by 6 bases, with 12 bases between the two germline ends.

This clonotype was counted only a few times. V and J are TRBV7-2 and TRBJ2-5; 9 positions agree with TRBD2. The CDR3 has 14 amino acids. Unmatched junction bases numbered 5, after V lost 3 bases and J lost 6 bases. Germline V gene sequence: CDR1 SGHTA, CDR2 FQGNSA. The CDR3, as DNA: TGTGCCAGCAGCTTGGGCGGGGGGGGAAAGACCCAGTACTTC. It is translated as CASSLGGGGKTQYF.

For the CDR3, the DNA is TGCAGTGCTAGGGTCAACACTAACTATGGCTACACCTTC. Translating it yields CSARVNTNYGYTF. V is TRBV20-1 and J is TRBJ1-2; D not resolved. The CDR3 loop spans 13 amino acids. With 3 bases removed from V and 0 bases from J, the gap between germline ends came to 8 bases. The germline V gene encodes CDR1 DFQATT and CDR2 SNEGSKA (reference sequence).

This clonotype came up a few times. V usage is TRBV5-1 and J usage is TRBJ1-2; a weak D match, TRBD1 (6 bases). This CDR3 region has 13 residues. V lost 0 bases, J lost 8 bases, and 11 bases lay in between. CDR1 is SGHRS, CDR2 YFSETQ, per germline. CDR3 nucleotides: TGCGCCAGCAGCTTGGTAACAGGGAGCGGCTACACCTTC. Protein: CASSLVTGSGYTF.

This chain links TRBV6-2 or TRBV6-3 with TRBJ2-7; D call uncertain. V was shortened by 7 bases and J by 3 bases, with 10 bases between the two germline ends. CDR1 is MNHEY and CDR2 is SVGEGT in the germline V gene. CDR3 length equals 12 residues. The CDR3 coding sequence is TGTGCCAGCACCAATGCTCACTACGAGCAGTACTTC. Protein product: CASTNAHYEQYF.

The J gene is TRBJ2-3, the V gene TRBV10-3; TRBD1 agrees at 7 bases. CDR1 and CDR2 (germline): ENHRY, SYGVKD. With V trimmed by 6 bases and J by 3 bases, 9 bases remained unmatched. The CDR3 covers 15 residues. The CDR3 reads CAISETLQGTDTQYF. The CDR3 DNA sequence: TGTGCCATCAGCGAGACCTTACAGGGGACAGATACGCAGTATTTT.

This clonotype has just a few counts. V gene TRBV7-9 combines with J gene TRBJ2-1; 12 bases agree with TRBD1. Trimming took 6 bases from V and 8 from J; bases not matched to a gene: 5. Germline V lookup: CDR1 SEHNR, CDR2 FQNEAQ (reference sequence). The CDR3 is 14 amino acids. CDR3 in amino acids: CASSPGQGADEQFF. The CDR3 bases are TGTGCCAGCAGTCCGGGACAGGGGGCCGATGAGCAGTTCTTC.

This clonotype was detected a few times. The rearrangement joins TRBV12-3 or TRBV12-4 to TRBJ2-5, with 12 nucleotides matching TRBD2. The CDR3 covers 17 residues. V shed 6 bases, J shed 2 bases, and the junction held 10 bases outside the gene matches. The DNA of the CDR3 is TGTGCCAGCAGCCGATCCCTAGCGGGGGGGAATCAAGAGACCCAGTACTTC. Translating it yields CASSRSLAGGNQETQYF.

The chain employs TRBV29-1 and TRBJ2-1; TRBD1 matches 9 bases. The CDR3 runs 13 residues. Germline loops: CDR1 SQVTM, CDR2 ANQGSEA. The ends lost 3 bases at V and 7 bases at J; junction bases unmatched: 4. CDR3 sequence reads: CSVDRGTGNEQFF. CDR3 DNA: TGCAGCGTTGATAGGGGGACAGGGAATGAGCAGTTCTTC.

This chain connects TRBV5-8 to TRBJ1-6; 7 positions match TRBD1. The CDR3 has 16 residues. Trimming took 0 bases from V and 6 from J; bases not matched to a gene: 6. From germline, CDR1 is SGHTS and CDR2 YDEGEE. DNA of the CDR3: TGTGCCAGCAGCTTGGTGGCAAACAGGGGTAATTCACCCCTCCACTTT. Its translation: CASSLVANRGNSPLHF.

This clonotype was seen only a few times. V usage is TRBV21-1 and J usage is TRBJ2-5. TRBV21-1 is noted as a pseudogene. There are 9 residues in the CDR3. CDR3 residues: CASRQLQYF. CDR3 nucleotides: TGTGCCAGCAGGCAGCTCCAGTACTTC.

This clonotype has more than one count but fewer than ten. The chain recombines TRBV7-9 with TRBJ1-2, with a possible D match to TRBD1 (5 bases). This CDR3 contains 14 residues. Germline V gives CDR1 SEHNR, CDR2 FQNEAQ (reference sequence). Trimming stripped 6 bases from V and 7 bases from J, with 18 bases between. The CDR3 protein is CASSFSLTEGGYTF. DNA for the CDR3: TGTGCCAGCAGTTTCAGCCTGACAGAAGGTGGCTACACCTTC.

The rearrangement joins TRBV24-1 to TRBJ1-4, with a possible D match to TRBD1 (6 bases). The CDR3 spans 15 residues. Germline V gene lookup returns CDR1 KGHDR and CDR2 SFDVKD. V was shortened by 2 bases and J by 7 bases, with 13 bases between the two germline ends. The CDR3 protein is CATSDSVRGGEKLFF. CDR3 sequence (DNA): TGTGCCACCAGTGATTCTGTCAGGGGAGGTGAAAAACTGTTTTTT.